This TCR beta chain was documented in a study of beta chain features in type 1 diabetes. Study summary: Healthy donors and patients showed comparable age, gender and cell yields. Study observations and caveats: A definitive answer on HLA type influencing TCRB rearrangement was not reached here. Relative to healthy donors, patients appeared to have naive, central memory and Treg TCRB repertoires that were more similar.

Expressed TCRB transcripts were sequenced because the entire RNA isolate underwent reverse transcription. Libraries were prepared by immunoSEQ multiplex PCR; TCRdb keeps only in-frame clonotypes and omits some of them. The profile shows approximately 330,000 clones, about 10% of them singletons. A few counts support this clone. Its antigen is unidentified. The germline V gene encodes CDR1 SGHTA and CDR2 FQGTGA. This CDR3 has 16 amino acids. The V and J ends lost 4 bases and 0 bases, in that order; junction bases with no gene match: 8. The chain carries TRBV7-3 and TRBJ1-1; 7 bases align to TRBD1. Sample: naive CD4+ T cells from blood. The clonotype originates from a woman in her twenties or thirties in good health. In nucleotides, the CDR3 is TGTGCCAGCAGCTCAAAGCCGACAGGGATGAACACTGAAGCTTTCTTT. Protein sequence: CASSSKPTGMNTEAFF.